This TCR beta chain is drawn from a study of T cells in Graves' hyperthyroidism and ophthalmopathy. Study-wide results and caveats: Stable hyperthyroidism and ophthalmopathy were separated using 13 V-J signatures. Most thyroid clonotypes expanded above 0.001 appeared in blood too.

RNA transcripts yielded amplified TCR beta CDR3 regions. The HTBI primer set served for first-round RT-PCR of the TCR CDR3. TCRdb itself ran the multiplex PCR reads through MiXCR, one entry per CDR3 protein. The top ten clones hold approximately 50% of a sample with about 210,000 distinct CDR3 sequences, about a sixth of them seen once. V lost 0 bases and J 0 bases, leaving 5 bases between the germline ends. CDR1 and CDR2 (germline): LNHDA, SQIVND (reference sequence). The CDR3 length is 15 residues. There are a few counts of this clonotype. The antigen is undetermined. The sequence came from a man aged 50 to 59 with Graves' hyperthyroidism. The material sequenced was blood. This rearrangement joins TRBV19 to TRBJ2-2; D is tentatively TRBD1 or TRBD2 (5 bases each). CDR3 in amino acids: CASSIEGANTGELFF. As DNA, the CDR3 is TGTGCCAGTAGTATAGAGGGGGCGAACACCGGGGAGCTGTTTTTT.